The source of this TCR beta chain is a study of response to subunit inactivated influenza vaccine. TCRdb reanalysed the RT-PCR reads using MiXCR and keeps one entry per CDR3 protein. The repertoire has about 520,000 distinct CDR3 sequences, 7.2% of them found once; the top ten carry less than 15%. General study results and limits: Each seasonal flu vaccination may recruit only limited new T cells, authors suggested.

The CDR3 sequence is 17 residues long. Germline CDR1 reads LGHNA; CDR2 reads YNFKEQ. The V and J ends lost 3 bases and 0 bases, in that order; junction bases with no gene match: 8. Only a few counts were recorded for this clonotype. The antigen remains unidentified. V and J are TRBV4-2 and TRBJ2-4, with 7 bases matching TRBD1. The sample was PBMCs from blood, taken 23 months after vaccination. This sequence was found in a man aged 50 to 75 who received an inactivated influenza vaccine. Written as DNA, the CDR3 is TGTGCCAGCAGCCAGGGCCGGGACAGAGTAGCCAAAAACATTCAGTACTTC. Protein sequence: CASSQGRDRVAKNIQYF.